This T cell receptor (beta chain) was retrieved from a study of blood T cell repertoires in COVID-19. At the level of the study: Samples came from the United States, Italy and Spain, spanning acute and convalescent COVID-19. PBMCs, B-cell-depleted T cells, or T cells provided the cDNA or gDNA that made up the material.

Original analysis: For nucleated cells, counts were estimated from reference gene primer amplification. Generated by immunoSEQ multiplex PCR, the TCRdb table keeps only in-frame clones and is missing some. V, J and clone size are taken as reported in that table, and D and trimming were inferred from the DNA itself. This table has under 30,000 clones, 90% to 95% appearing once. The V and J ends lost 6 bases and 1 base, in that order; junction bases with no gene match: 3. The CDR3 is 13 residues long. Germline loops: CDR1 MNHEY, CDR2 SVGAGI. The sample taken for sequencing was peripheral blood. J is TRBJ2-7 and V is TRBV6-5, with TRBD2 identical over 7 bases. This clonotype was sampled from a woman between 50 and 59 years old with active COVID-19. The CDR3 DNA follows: TGTGCCAGCAGGGGAGGGTTATCCTACGAGCAGTACTTC. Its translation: CASRGGLSYEQYF.